The clone carrying this T cell receptor (beta chain) appeared once. Its matching antigen is unknown. This sample is drawn from a study of a mutant IDH1 vaccine in newly diagnosed glioma. Across the whole study: Vaccination followed radiotherapy alone by 4-6 weeks, or accompanied temozolomide cycles. Treated patients had a mean age of approximately 40 years and a 62.5% male, approximately 38% female split. Overall study results and limits: Pseudoprogression appeared independent of alterations in top peripheral clonotypes.

The time point denotes: week 5, during vaccination. Topical imiquimod was applied with each vaccine dose, which held 300 ug of mutant IDH1 20-mer peptide. Repertoires were generated with immunoSEQ multiplex PCR, while TCRdb's copy carries only in-frame clones and drops some. This table holds around 52,000 clones, just under 90% found once. The germline V and J ends were trimmed by 4 bases and 5 bases, with 18 bases remaining between them. The CDR3 covers 15 residues. Germline V CDR1 and CDR2: SGHRS, YFSETQ. This sample comprised PBMCs, obtained from a glioma patient whose treatment included an IDH1 peptide vaccine. This clonotype originated in a woman aged 40 to 49 with glioma. The chain carries TRBV5-1 and TRBJ2-5; the D gene is possibly TRBD2 (6 bases). This CDR3 reads CASSAGTPRVETQYF. CDR3 DNA: TGCGCCAGCAGCGCCGGGACTCCGCGGGTGGAGACCCAGTACTTC.